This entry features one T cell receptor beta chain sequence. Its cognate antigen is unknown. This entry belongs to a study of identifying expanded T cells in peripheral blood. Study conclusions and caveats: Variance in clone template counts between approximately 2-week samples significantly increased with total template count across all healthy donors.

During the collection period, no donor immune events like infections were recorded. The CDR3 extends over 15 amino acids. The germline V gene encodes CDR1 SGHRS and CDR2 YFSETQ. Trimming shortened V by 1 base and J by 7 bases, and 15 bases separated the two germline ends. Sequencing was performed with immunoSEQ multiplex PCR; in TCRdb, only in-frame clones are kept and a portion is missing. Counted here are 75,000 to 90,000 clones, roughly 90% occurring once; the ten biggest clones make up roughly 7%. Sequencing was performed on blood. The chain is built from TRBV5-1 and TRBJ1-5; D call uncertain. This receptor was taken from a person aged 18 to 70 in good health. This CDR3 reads CASSLSGPPAQPQHF. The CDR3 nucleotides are TGCGCCAGCAGCTTGTCCGGGCCTCCTGCCCAGCCCCAGCATTTT.